This is a list of T cell receptor beta chains from one sample in a study of shared T cell receptors in the human thymus. Produced via immunoSEQ multiplex PCR; TCRdb's table is partial and in-frame only. The table lists 720,000 or so clones, 70% to 90% of them singletons. The same data also went into a second study, on human thymus T cells.

Sequences were obtained from thymocytes. The origin of the receptors is a girl in the first two years of life with a congenital heart defect. Each CDR3 is given with its conserved first and last residue. The D gene is left open where the match is weak. Some rows mark clone size as missing; the rest say once, few, many or name a class of expanded clone.

TRBV28,NA,NA,TRBJ1-6,CASPQRESSGGPLHF,TGTGCCAGCCCTCAGAGGGAATCCAGCGGCGGACCCCTCCACTTT
TRBV6-5,NA,TRBD2,TRBJ2-3,CASSYLAGGLTDTQYF,TGTGCCAGCAGTTACCTTGCGGGGGGCCTCACAGATACGCAGTATTTT
TRBV5-1,NA,TRBD2,TRBJ2-1,CASSFVAGNYNEQFF,TGCGCCAGCAGCTTCGTAGCGGGCAACTACAATGAGCAGTTCTTC
TRBV28,NA,TRBD2,TRBJ2-1,CASSLSIPATSGGASYNEQFF,TGTGCCAGCAGTTTATCCATACCGGCGACTAGCGGGGGGGCCTCCTACAATGAGCAGTTCTTC
TRBV19,NA,TRBD2,TRBJ2-3,CASSMYRAGVLTDTQYF,TGTGCCAGTAGTATGTATCGGGCGGGGGTTCTCACAGATACGCAGTATTTT
TRBV7-9,NA,NA,TRBJ1-1,CASSPGRGNTEAFF,TGTGCCAGCAGCCCAGGACGGGGGAACACTGAAGCTTTCTTT
TRBV27,NA,NA,TRBJ1-5,CASSGATIRGGQPQHF,TGTGCCAGCAGTGGAGCCACCATCAGGGGTGGTCAGCCCCAGCATTTT
TRBV10-3,NA,TRBD2,TRBJ2-7,CAISAQAGCEQYF,TGTGCCATCAGTGCACAAGCGGGGTGCGAGCAGTACTTC
TRBV7-2,NA,NA,TRBJ2-5,CASSYPQRTVEAKTQYF,TGTGCCAGCAGCTACCCTCAGCGGACAGTCGAGGCTAAGACCCAGTACTTC
TRBV5-1,NA,TRBD1,TRBJ1-1,CASSWGQGQNTEAFF,TGCGCCAGCAGCTGGGGACAGGGCCAGAACACTGAAGCTTTCTTT
TRBV6-1,NA,NA,TRBJ2-5,CASSQDLAKETQYF,TGTGCCAGCAGTCAGGACCTAGCGAAAGAGACCCAGTACTTC
TRBV25-1,NA,NA,TRBJ2-5,CASRGGETQYF,TGTGCCAGCAGGGGCGGGGAGACCCAGTACTTC
TRBV19,NA,TRBD2,TRBJ2-7,CASRRGGGRDEQYF,TGTGCCAGCCGGCGTGGGGGGGGAAGGGACGAGCAGTACTTC
TRBV7-8,NA,NA,TRBJ2-1,CASSLRLVGNEQFF,TGTGCCAGCAGCTTAAGGCTAGTTGGCAATGAGCAGTTCTTC
TRBV5-6,NA,NA,TRBJ1-2,CASSLQGPRGGYTF,TGTGCCAGCAGCCTGCAGGGGCCCAGAGGTGGCTACACCTTC
TRBV11-2,NA,TRBD1,TRBJ1-1,CASSLDSGQGGGQNTEAFF,TGTGCCAGCAGCTTAGATAGCGGACAGGGCGGGGGACAGAACACTGAAGCTTTCTTT
TRBV9,NA,NA,TRBJ2-1,CASSVGQGERRPRGNEQFF,TGTGCCAGCAGCGTAGGACAAGGGGAGCGGCGCCCCCGGGGGAATGAGCAGTTCTTC
TRBV29-1,NA,TRBD1,TRBJ2-7,CSVGGQGVREQYF,TGCAGCGTTGGTGGTCAGGGGGTAAGAGAGCAGTACTTC
TRBV5-1,NA,NA,TRBJ2-7,CASSLTTAYEQYF,TGCGCCAGCAGCTTGACGACAGCCTACGAGCAGTACTTC
TRBV7-4,NA,NA,TRBJ1-2,CASSLESRVMSGYTF,TGTGCCAGCAGCCTAGAGAGTCGGGTAATGAGTGGCTACACCTTC
TRBV27,NA,NA,TRBJ1-1,CASSCNPGARSFTEAFF,TGTGCCAGCAGTTGCAACCCAGGGGCGCGATCGTTCACTGAAGCTTTCTTT
TRBV5-1,once,TRBD2,TRBJ2-1,CASSSGLAGGEGEQFF,TGCGCCAGCAGCTCAGGACTAGCGGGGGGAGAGGGTGAGCAGTTCTTC
TRBV25-1,NA,NA,TRBJ2-3,CASSVSGRSTDTQYF,TGTGCCAGCAGTGTGAGCGGGCGTAGCACAGATACGCAGTATTTT
TRBV6-1,NA,TRBD1,TRBJ1-2,CASLHRGGARGYTF,TGTGCCAGCCTTCACAGGGGGGGGGCGCGGGGCTACACCTTC
TRBV10-3,NA,TRBD1,TRBJ2-6,CAISGTGSSGANVLTF,TGTGCCATCAGCGGGACAGGGAGCTCTGGGGCCAACGTCCTGACTTTC
TRBV6-1,NA,NA,TRBJ1-2,CASSESGGFGDGYTF,TGTGCCAGCAGTGAATCTGGAGGCTTCGGGGATGGCTACACCTTC
TRBV28,NA,TRBD2,TRBJ2-5,CASSPGTSGGVQETQYF,TGTGCCAGCAGCCCCGGGACTAGCGGGGGTGTCCAAGAGACCCAGTACTTC
TRBV5-6,NA,TRBD1,TRBJ1-4,CASSSWTGPVGLFF,TGTGCCAGCAGTTCCTGGACAGGACCAGTAGGACTGTTTTTT
TRBV6-1,NA,NA,TRBJ2-5,CASSEIIETQYF,TGTGCCAGCAGTGAAATTATCGAGACCCAGTACTTC
TRBV7-7,NA,NA,TRBJ1-4,CASSTPGRMSEKLFF,TGTGCTAGCAGCACCCCAGGGAGGATGAGTGAAAAACTGTTTTTT
TRBV5-5,NA,TRBD1,TRBJ1-6,CASSAPEGSGGAYNSPLHF,TGTGCCAGCAGCGCCCCGGAGGGGTCAGGGGGCGCCTATAATTCACCCCTCCACTTT
TRBV7-9,NA,NA,TRBJ1-1,CASSLGWGENTEAFF,TGTGCCAGCAGCTTAGGGTGGGGGGAGAACACTGAAGCTTTCTTT
TRBV11-2,NA,TRBD1,TRBJ2-2,CASLTGGDTGELFF,TGTGCCAGCCTGACAGGGGGGGACACCGGGGAGCTGTTTTTT
TRBV13,NA,TRBD1,TRBJ1-6,CASSLGGGDRGFFYNSPLHF,TGTGCCAGCAGCTTAGGGGGTGGGGACAGGGGCTTTTTCTATAATTCACCCCTCCACTTT
TRBV28,NA,TRBD1,TRBJ1-4,CASSFGTGSATNEKLFF,TGTGCCAGCAGTTTCGGGACAGGGTCGGCAACTAATGAAAAACTGTTTTTT
TRBV27,once,NA,TRBJ1-4,CASSLSIHGEKLFF,TGTGCCAGCAGTTTATCAATACATGGCGAAAAACTGTTTTTT
TRBV7-9,NA,NA,TRBJ1-1,CASSPRDIIRSEAFF,TGTGCCAGCAGCCCCAGGGACATAATAAGATCTGAAGCTTTCTTT
TRBV7-9,once,NA,TRBJ1-1,CASSLRGSTNTEAFF,TGTGCCAGCAGCTTAAGGGGGTCGACGAACACTGAAGCTTTCTTT
TRBV29-1,NA,NA,TRBJ2-7,CSVAIDWPYEQYF,TGCAGCGTTGCAATTGACTGGCCCTACGAGCAGTACTTC